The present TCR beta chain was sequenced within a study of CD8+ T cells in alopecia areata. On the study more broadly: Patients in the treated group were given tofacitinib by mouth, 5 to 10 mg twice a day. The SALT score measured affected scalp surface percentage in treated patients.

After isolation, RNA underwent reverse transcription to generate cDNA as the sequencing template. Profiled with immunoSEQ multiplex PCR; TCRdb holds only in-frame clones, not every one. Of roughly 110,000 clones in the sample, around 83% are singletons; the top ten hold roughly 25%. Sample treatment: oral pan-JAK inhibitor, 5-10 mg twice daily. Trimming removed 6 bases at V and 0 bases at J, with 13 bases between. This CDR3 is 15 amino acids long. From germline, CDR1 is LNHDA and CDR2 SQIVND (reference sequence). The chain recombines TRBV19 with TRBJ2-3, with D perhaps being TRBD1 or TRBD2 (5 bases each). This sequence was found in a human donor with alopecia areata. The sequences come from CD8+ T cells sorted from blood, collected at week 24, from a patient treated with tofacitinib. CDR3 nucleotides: TGTGCCAGTAGCCATGGGGGTAGCAGCACAGATACGCAGTATTTT. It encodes CASSHGGSSTDTQYF.